This T cell receptor beta chain is drawn from a study of graft-versus-host responses after intestinal transplantation (dated by TCRdb to the early 2020s). A note on the overall study: The transplants that recipients received were multivisceral, liver-intestinal, or isolated intestinal. Anti-thymocyte globulin induction was given to all recipients, followed by maintenance tacrolimus and steroids for about 3 years. After intestinal transplantation, graft-versus-host and host-versus-graft alloreactive T cell clones were followed in the graft, circulation and bone marrow using bulk TCR-beta CDR3 sequencing. Alloreactive clones were identified by sequencing pre-transplant mixed lymphocyte reaction products and comparing these products with unstimulated pre-transplant donor and recipient T cells. The cohort enrolled around 25 intestinal transplant recipients including one retransplant, and a few patients lacking pretransplant specimens were excluded. A peak of at least 4% donor T cells among recipient peripheral blood mononuclear cells was the definition used for donor T cell macrochimerism. Rather than going through the commercial service, samples from a few later patients were sequenced in-house on an Illumina MiSeq and processed with MiXCR.

Dithiothreitol, EDTA incubations and collagenase D digestion were used to isolate intraepithelial and lamina propria lymphocytes from graft specimens. Bulk TCR-beta sequencing was performed on serial intestinal graft biopsy specimens collected as late as 600 days after transplant. Comments on this clone: The antigen this receptor binds is unknown. The record has no base qualities; no much larger clone is one base away.

The library was obtained by the immunoSEQ multiplex PCR assay. High-throughput TCR-beta CDR3 sequencing of genomic DNA from most patients was performed by Adaptive Biotechnologies. Processing in the source paper ran as follows. TCR sequencing data for around 20 patients were retrieved from Adaptive's ImmunoSEQ software; three other patients were processed with MiXCR and VDJtools. Because the origin of CDR3 nucleotide sequences shared between donor and recipient could not be assigned, those sequences were removed. To count as alloreactive, a clone needed at least 2-fold expansion over unstimulated cells and a minimum CFSE-low frequency of 0.002% (template counts) or 0.001% (read counts). Clones detected in sequenced pre-transplant spleen, lymph node, or MLR CFSE-low populations of the donor or recipient were defined as mappable. The cumulative frequency of alloreactive clones was calculated as a percentage of all sequences, weighted by copy number. The table was pulled from immuneACCESS by TCRdb, which kept in-frame rearrangements only. Such tables lose some clones; where checked, under half of the loss comes from unresolved V genes, and the rest has no known cause. Clonal size and the V and J genes are those of that table, whereas D and trimming came from the DNA. The sample records about 15,000 clones, just under 70% of which are singletons. The top ten clonotypes cover roughly 25% of the sample.

The investigation overall reported the following: GvH clones were detected in recipient bone marrow, and some of these GvH clones were observed earlier in ileal mucosa or blood, consistent with an intestinal mucosal origin. Peak levels of circulating GvH clones were associated with declines in HvG clones early after transplant. Patients with donor T cell macrochimerism had high GvH to HvG T cell clonal ratios in their allografts. The relatively low number and heterogeneity of intestinal transplant patients limited the conclusions.

This TCR was sampled from a human patient who received an intestinal transplant, so some T cells may come from the graft donor. The sample was ileum tissue, taken 700 to 800 days after intestinal transplantation.

The DNA is TGTGCCAGCAGTTTAGAGGGACTGTACACAGATACGCAGTATTTT. Its protein reads: CASSLEGLYTDTQYF. The chain links TRBV28 with TRBJ2-3; the D gene is perhaps TRBD2, from 6 matching bases. CDR1 and CDR2, per the germline V gene, are MDHEN and SYDVKM. Taken from cysteine to phenylalanine, the CDR3 has 15 residues. The retained sequence is limited to the CDR3, 45 bases, with the frame set at the first base. The junction carries 11 bases between V and J, which are trimmed by 2 bases and 2 bases respectively.